The next 31 T cell receptor beta chains were all read from a single sample in a study of blood T cells in healthy people across ages. The use of a sample-barcoded 5' primer and a J-beta primer mix characterized a second PCR of 7 to 11 cycles. TCRdb itself ran the 5' RACE reads through MiXCR, one entry per CDR3 protein. In the table there are hundreds of thousands of distinct CDR3 sequences, approximately 30% of which are singletons. The sequenced sample consisted of blood. Receptor source: a woman aged 80 or over in good health.

This clonotype was seen a few times. The CDR3 DNA reads as TGTGCCAGCAGCTTAGACAGGGGGCACCCAGATACGCAGTATTTT. It yields the protein CASSLDRGHPDTQYF. The chain combines TRBV7-2 with TRBJ2-3; 9 bases match TRBD1. The CDR3 is 15 amino acids. J gave up 4 bases and V 1 base, and 3 bases lay outside the gene matches. Per germline, CDR1 SGHTA and CDR2 FQGNSA.

CDR3 in amino acids: CASSFSGGGGTDTQYF. The CDR3 DNA reads TGTGCCAGCAGTTTTAGCGGGGGCGGGGGCACAGATACGCAGTATTTT. The V gene is TRBV12-3 or TRBV12-4, the J gene TRBJ2-3; 9 bases align to TRBD2. V lost 3 bases to trimming and J lost 1 base; unmatched junction nucleotides: 5. The length of the CDR3 is 16 residues.

The chain has TRBV4-1 and TRBJ1-1; no clear D. V was clipped by 0 bases and J by 4 bases, with 12 bases between them. The germline V gene has CDR1 MGHRA and CDR2 YSYEKL. The length of the CDR3 is 15 residues. In DNA, the CDR3 is TGCGCCAGCAGCCAAGAGTGGGCACTCCTCACTGAAGCTTTCTTT. Translation gives CASSQEWALLTEAFF.

Many counts were recorded for this clonotype. This sequence may be a read error, since a much larger clone differs from it by one base. The chain recombines TRBV7-2 with TRBJ2-1; 7 positions match TRBD1. The J call is in doubt because the DNA end fits TRBJ2-7 better. CDR1 and CDR2 (germline): SGHTA, FQGNSA. The CDR3 runs to 16 residues. The CDR3 DNA is TGTGCCAGCAGCTACACAGGGGTTTGGTCCTACAATGAGCAGTACTTC. Protein product: CASSYTGVWSYNEQYF.

This clonotype was counted a few times. The chain recombines TRBV6-1 with TRBJ2-7; D might be TRBD1 (5 bases). The CDR3 contains 15 residues. V was shortened by 7 bases and J by 1 base, with 17 bases between the two germline ends. CDR1 and CDR2 from the germline V gene are MNHNS and SASEGT. The chain's CDR3 is CASTLHGDRSYEQYF. The CDR3 DNA reads as TGTGCCAGCACCCTTCACGGAGACAGATCCTACGAGCAGTACTTC.

The chain uses TRBV5-4 and TRBJ2-1; 15 bases match TRBD2. The V segment lost 1 base and the J segment 10 bases; nucleotides outside the gene matches: 12. CDR1 SGHNT and CDR2 YYREEE come from the germline V gene (reference sequence). The CDR3 consists of 18 residues. The CDR3 sequence: CASSLLRGLAGGSGEQFF. The DNA of the CDR3 is TGTGCCAGCAGCTTGCTGCGGGGACTAGCGGGGGGCAGCGGGGAGCAGTTCTTC.

In this sample, this clonotype turned up a few times. This chain joins TRBV11-2 and TRBJ2-3; the match to TRBD2 covers 7 bases. The germline gives CDR1 SGHAT, CDR2 FQNNGV. The CDR3 totals 17 residues. The J segment lost 0 bases and the V segment lost 2 bases, leaving 8 bases of the junction unmatched. CDR3 residues: CASSLLQTSASTDTQYF. The CDR3 nucleotides read TGTGCCAGCAGCTTACTGCAAACTAGCGCCAGCACAGATACGCAGTATTTT.

The chain uses TRBV10-3 and TRBJ1-5, with D possibly matching TRBD1 (5 bases). Per the germline V gene, CDR1 is ENHRY and CDR2 is SYGVKD. Trimming removed 0 bases at V and 7 bases at J, with 7 bases between. The CDR3 extends over 13 amino acids. The CDR3 loop reads CAISESGEQPQHF. CDR3 nucleotides: TGTGCCATCAGTGAGTCAGGGGAGCAGCCCCAGCATTTT.

This clonotype was observed a handful of times. This chain uses TRBV3-1 with TRBJ1-2; D is unclear. Deletions cut 1 base from V and 8 bases from J, with 17 bases between. The CDR3 is 15 residues long. CDR1 is LGHDT, CDR2 YNNKEL, per germline (reference sequence). CDR3 region: CASSQVKEPSYGYTF. CDR3 in DNA: TGTGCCAGCAGCCAAGTTAAGGAGCCGAGCTACGGCTACACCTTC.

This clonotype has at least ten counts. The chain employs TRBV28 and TRBJ2-3; D is perhaps TRBD2 (6 bases). In germline, CDR1 is MDHEN, CDR2 SYDVKM. The V end lost 6 bases, the J end lost 0 bases, and 13 bases lay between the germline ends. The CDR3 consists of 15 residues. In DNA, the CDR3 is TGTGCCAGCAGCTCCCGGGGGAGGAGCACAGATACGCAGTATTTT. Its protein product is CASSSRGRSTDTQYF.

The chain employs TRBV3-1 and TRBJ2-5; D unresolved. The CDR3 is 15 amino acids. Trimming cost V 0 bases and J 1 base, with 9 bases left between them. Germline loops: CDR1 LGHDT, CDR2 YNNKEL (reference sequence). The CDR3 here is CASSQDLLAQETQYF. Here the CDR3 DNA reads TGTGCCAGCAGCCAAGATCTTCTGGCCCAAGAGACCCAGTACTTC.

V is TRBV12-3 or TRBV12-4 and J is TRBJ1-1; tentative D call: TRBD1 (5 bases). V was trimmed by 5 bases and J by 6 bases, leaving 13 bases between them. This CDR3 has 13 amino acids. CDR3 nucleotide sequence: TGTGCCAGCAGTGCCGGGACTATAGCTGAAGCTTTCTTT. It encodes CASSAGTIAEAFF.

This clonotype has at least ten counts. The V gene is TRBV7-2, the J gene TRBJ2-5, with D unclear. From germline, CDR1 is SGHTA and CDR2 FQGNSA. V gave up 5 bases and J gave up 4 bases, with 8 bases separating them. The CDR3 contains 12 residues. DNA for the CDR3: TGTGCCAGCAGCCCGTTTGGAGAGACCCAGTACTTC. It specifies CASSPFGETQYF.

The table lists this clonotype with many counts. The chain links TRBV5-1 to TRBJ2-7; 9 nucleotides align to TRBD1. V lost 0 bases and J lost 5; bases outside the gene matches: 6. The CDR3 contains 15 residues. The germline gives CDR1 SGHRS, CDR2 YFSETQ. The CDR3 loop reads CASSLAGDRVDEQYF. DNA for the CDR3: TGCGCCAGCAGCTTGGCCGGGGACAGGGTGGACGAGCAGTACTTC.

Of note for this clonotype: A much larger clone differs by one base, so this may be a read error. This chain uses TRBV10-3 with TRBJ1-1; D unclear. This CDR3 region has 14 residues. Germline V CDR1 and CDR2: ENHRY, SYGVKD. Trimming shortened V by 5 bases and J by 4 bases, and 14 bases separated the two germline ends. The CDR3 here is CAISRTPGGTEAFF. DNA of the CDR3: TGTGCCATCAGTCGTACTCCTGGAGGCACTGAAGCTTTCTTT.

This clonotype has ten or more counts. This chain links TRBV30 with TRBJ2-7; the match to TRBD1 covers 9 bases. This CDR3 has 15 residues. J lost 2 bases, V lost 4 bases, and 9 bases had no gene match. Germline CDR1 and CDR2: GTSNPN and SVGIG (reference sequence). For the CDR3, the DNA is TGTGCCTGGATTAACCCGAGACAGGGGGCCTACGAGCAGTACTTC. Translated, it gives CAWINPRQGAYEQYF.

The DNA for the CDR3 is TGCAGTGCTAGAGAAAGGGACAAACTCTATGGCTACACCTTC. Protein: CSARERDKLYGYTF. The chain recombines TRBV20-1 with TRBJ1-2; D is possibly TRBD1 (6 bases). CDR1 is DFQATT, CDR2 SNEGSKA, per germline (reference sequence). V lost 0 bases to trimming and J lost 4 bases, with 12 bases between them. The CDR3 covers 14 residues.

This clonotype was detected many times. V and J are TRBV7-2 and TRBJ2-1, with TRBD2 identical over 11 bases. The CDR3 has 16 residues. Germline-derived CDR1 and CDR2 are SGHTA and FQGNSA. Germline trimming cut 1 base from V and 10 bases from J; bases unmatched to any gene: 9. CDR3 sequence (DNA): TGTGCCAGCAGCTTAGTCGGTAGCGGGGGGGCGTGGGAGCAGTTCTTC. Its translation: CASSLVGSGGAWEQFF.

The CDR3 DNA follows: TGTGCCAGCAGCCAGCTCGGACTAGCGGATAGCACAGATACGCAGTATTTT. Translated, it gives CASSQLGLADSTDTQYF. V is TRBV28 and J is TRBJ2-3; 10 bases line up with TRBD2. Per germline, CDR1 MDHEN and CDR2 SYDVKM. CDR3 length equals 17 residues. With V trimmed by 6 bases and J by 0 bases, 9 bases remained unmatched.

This clonotype was recorded many times. The rearrangement uses TRBV14 and TRBJ1-2; D possibly corresponds to TRBD1 (6 bases). This CDR3 region has 16 residues. CDR1 and CDR2 (germline): SGHDN, FVKESK. V lost 0 bases and J lost 6, with 17 bases in between. The CDR3 coding sequence is TGTGCCAGCAGCCAAGAAATGAGGTTCGGGGGGCATGGCTACACCTTC. This codes for CASSQEMRFGGHGYTF. Full variable domain (outside the CDR3, taken from reference TRBV14 and TRBJ1-2): EAGVTQFPSHSVIEKGQTVTLRCDPISGHDNLYWYRRVMGKEIKFLLHFVKESKQDESGMPNNRFLAERTGGTYSTLKVQPAELEDSGVYFCASSQEMRFGGHGYTFGSGTRLTVV.

This clonotype has a count of ten or more. The rearrangement links TRBV5-1 to TRBJ1-1; D is unresolved. The CDR3 contains 15 residues. Trimming removed 2 bases at V and 1 base at J, with 12 bases between. CDR1 SGHRS and CDR2 YFSETQ come from the germline V gene. CDR3 in amino acids: CASSFTDGRNTEAFF. For the CDR3, the DNA is TGCGCCAGCAGCTTTACGGACGGAAGGAACACTGAAGCTTTCTTT. Looking up the rest from reference TRBV5-1 and TRBJ1-1 gives the full variable domain: KAGVTQTPRYLIKTRGQQVTLSCSPISGHRSVSWYQQTPGQGLQFLFEYFSETQRNKGNFPGRFSGRQFSNSRSEMNVSTLELGDSALYLCASSFTDGRNTEAFFGQGTRLTVV.

Of note for this clonotype: This may arise from a read error, as a much more abundant clone is one base away. The chain couples TRBV2 to TRBJ2-7; the match to TRBD1 covers 8 bases. The CDR3 covers 13 residues. Trimming cost V 7 bases and J 5 bases; bases outside gene matches: 7. The V gene's germline CDR1 is SNHLY and CDR2 FYNNEI. CDR3 loop: CASKDRATDEQYF. CDR3 nucleotide sequence: TGTGCCAGCAAGGACAGGGCAACCGACGAGCAGTACTTC.

There are a few counts of this clonotype. This clone may be a read error of a much larger clone one base away. The chain uses TRBV7-9 and TRBJ2-1, with 8 bases matching TRBD1. This CDR3 is built from 14 residues. Germline V gene sequence: CDR1 SEHNR, CDR2 FQNEAQ (reference sequence). J lost 9 bases, V lost 5 bases, and 9 bases had no gene match. The DNA of the CDR3 is TGTGCCAGCAGCCCACAGGGGGTGGGGGCTGAGCAGTTCTTC. As protein: CASSPQGVGAEQFF.

This clonotype was recorded many times. The chain combines TRBV20-1 with TRBJ2-1, with D maybe TRBD2 (6 bases). Germline assignment: CDR1 DFQATT and CDR2 SNEGSKA (reference sequence). The CDR3 is 14 residues long. Trimming stripped 6 bases from V and 7 bases from J, with 19 bases between. CDR3 residues: CSAPGAGVGNEQFF. CDR3 bases: TGCAGTGCCCCGGGAGCGGGCGTGGGGAATGAGCAGTTCTTC.

There are many counts of this clonotype. The rearrangement links TRBV29-1 to TRBJ1-6, with 10 bases that match TRBD1. Germline V gene sequence: CDR1 SQVTM, CDR2 ANQGSEA. This CDR3 has 15 residues. J lost 7 bases, V lost 7 bases, and 10 bases had no gene match. CDR3 region: CSASTGQGKNSPLHF. The CDR3 nucleotides are TGCAGCGCCTCGACGGGACAGGGGAAGAATTCACCCCTCCACTTT.

About this clonotype itself: It may be a read error: a sequence one base away is much more abundant. The chain carries TRBV7-2 and TRBJ2-7, with D possibly matching TRBD1 (6 bases). This CDR3 region has 13 residues. Germline V lookup: CDR1 SGHTA, CDR2 FQGNSA. V lost 8 bases and J lost 7, with 18 bases in between. CDR3 sequence (DNA): TGTGCCAGCCGAAAGGGGGACGGGGATGAGCAGTACTTC. It translates to CASRKGDGDEQYF.

This clonotype was picked up many times. V and J are TRBV5-5 and TRBJ2-5, with 7 bases that match TRBD1. Germline values: CDR1 SGHKS, CDR2 YYEKEE (reference sequence). The CDR3 is made up of 16 amino acids. Trimming at V came to 1 base and at J to 1 base, leaving 7 bases not matched to a gene. CDR3 in amino acids: CASSLTGTVSQETQYF. DNA of the CDR3: TGTGCCAGCAGCTTGACCGGGACAGTTAGCCAAGAGACCCAGTACTTC.

This clonotype was found many times. The V gene is TRBV3-1, the J gene TRBJ2-1, with TRBD2 matching 12 bases. The germline gives CDR1 LGHDT, CDR2 YNNKEL (reference sequence). With V trimmed by 1 base and J by 3 bases, 4 bases remained unmatched. This CDR3 is built from 17 residues. CDR3 region: CASSQGRGLAGYNEQFF. CDR3 DNA sequence: TGTGCCAGCAGCCAAGGAAGGGGACTAGCGGGCTACAATGAGCAGTTCTTC.

Points on this clonotype: This clone may be a read error of a much larger clone one base away. The rearrangement uses TRBV12-3 or TRBV12-4 and TRBJ2-7; D ambiguous. The CDR3 totals 13 residues. CDR3 amino acids: CTSKRDGTYEQYF. Here the CDR3 DNA reads TGTACCAGCAAGAGAGACGGTACCTACGAGCAGTACTTC.

V usage is TRBV7-7 and J usage is TRBJ2-3; the D call may be TRBD1 or TRBD2 (5 bases each). Germline values: CDR1 SSHAT, CDR2 FNYEAQ (reference sequence). This CDR3 contains 12 residues. The CDR3 DNA reads as TGTGCTAGCTCCGATCTGGGGACCATACAGTATTTT. It yields the protein CASSDLGTIQYF. Variable domain in full (rest from reference TRBV7-7 and TRBJ2-3): GAGVSQSPRYKVTKRGQDVTLRCDPISSHATLYWYQQALGQGPEFLTYFNYEAQPDKSGLPSDRFSAERPEGSISTLTIQRTEQRDSAMYRCASSDLGTIQYFGPGTRLTVL.

This clonotype has just a few counts. The V call is TRBV24-1, the J call TRBJ1-5, with 7 nucleotides matching TRBD1. Germline values: CDR1 KGHDR, CDR2 SFDVKD. The CDR3 has 16 amino acids. With 3 bases clipped from V and 8 bases from J, the junction kept 12 bases outside the gene matches. Here the CDR3 DNA reads TGTGCCACCAGTGATCCCTCTGGGACAGATCTGGAGCCCCAGCATTTT. It translates to CATSDPSGTDLEPQHF.